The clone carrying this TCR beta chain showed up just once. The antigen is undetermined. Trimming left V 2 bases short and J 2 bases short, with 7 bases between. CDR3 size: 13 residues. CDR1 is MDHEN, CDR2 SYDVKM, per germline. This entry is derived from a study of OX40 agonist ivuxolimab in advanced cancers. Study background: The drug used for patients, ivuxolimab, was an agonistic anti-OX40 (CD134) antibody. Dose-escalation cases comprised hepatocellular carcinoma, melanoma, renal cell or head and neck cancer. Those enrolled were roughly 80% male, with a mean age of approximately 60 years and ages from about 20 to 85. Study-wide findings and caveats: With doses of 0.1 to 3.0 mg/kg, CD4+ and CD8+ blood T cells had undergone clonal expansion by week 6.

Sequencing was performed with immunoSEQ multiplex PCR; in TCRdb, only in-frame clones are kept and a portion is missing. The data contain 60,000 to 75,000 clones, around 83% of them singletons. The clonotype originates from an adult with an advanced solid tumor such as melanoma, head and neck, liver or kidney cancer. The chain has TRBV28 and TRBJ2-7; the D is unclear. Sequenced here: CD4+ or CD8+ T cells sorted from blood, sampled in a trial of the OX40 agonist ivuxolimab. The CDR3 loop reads CASSLAQAYEQYF. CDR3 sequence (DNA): TGTGCCAGCAGTTTAGCCCAGGCCTACGAGCAGTACTTC.